This record concerns one TCR beta chain sequence. Its antigen is currently unknown. This specimen belongs to a study of T cells in localized non-small cell lung cancer. Regarding the study as a whole: Adjacent uninvolved lung tissue had the highest T cell clonality, exceeding tumor.

Here immunoSEQ multiplex PCR was the method, and the copy in TCRdb shows in-frame clones only, minus some. Here the sample spans about 52,000 clones, around 82% being singletons. Trimming removed 7 bases from V and 4 bases from J, with 13 bases in between. In germline, CDR1 is SQVTM, CDR2 ANQGSEA. The CDR3 covers 13 residues. This receptor was obtained from a woman aged 35 to 70 with stage II lung adenocarcinoma. This sequence joins TRBV29-1 and TRBJ2-2; possible D gene TRBD1, 6 bases. The sequencing here drew on PBMCs, taken before any cancer treatment. The DNA for the CDR3 is TGCAGCGCAGGAGGACAGTCCACCGGGGAGCTGTTTTTT. Protein: CSAGGQSTGELFF.